This T cell receptor (beta chain) was found in a study of blood T cell repertoires in COVID-19. Here immunoSEQ multiplex PCR was the method, and the copy in TCRdb shows in-frame clones only, minus some. The sample gives some 130,000 clones, more than 80% of which show up once; about 4.4% is in the top ten. This CDR3 is 16 amino acids long. Trimming took 4 bases from V and 2 from J; bases not matched to a gene: 8. Germline lookup yields CDR1 SGHNT and CDR2 YYREEE (reference sequence). This clone was recorded only once. This chain joins TRBV5-4 and TRBJ2-3; 9 bases line up with TRBD1. The sequencing sample was made of PBMCs or T cells enriched from blood (not recorded which). This sequence originates from a man in his forties or fifties who had recovered from COVID-19. The chain's CDR3 is CASSPSGTGTTDTQYF. In nucleotides, the CDR3 is TGTGCCAGCAGCCCATCCGGGACAGGGACCACAGATACGCAGTATTTT.